This T cell receptor (beta chain) was obtained from a study of blood T cell repertoires in COVID-19. In the study overall: Donors in the United States, Italy and Spain gave samples during acute or convalescent COVID-19. The analysed material was cDNA or gDNA that came from T cells, B-cell-depleted T cells, or PBMCs.

It was during active infection that Seattle patients were enrolled and then longitudinally followed. The CDR3 extends over 15 amino acids. Germline V CDR1 and CDR2: MDHEN, SYDVKM. The ends lost 2 bases at V and 8 bases at J; junction bases unmatched: 7. Clones were sequenced by immunoSEQ multiplex PCR, and TCRdb holds only the in-frame ones, with some missing. The sample has approximately 330,000 clones; around 89% are singletons. Sequenced input: peripheral blood. This chain links TRBV28 with TRBJ1-4; the match to TRBD1 covers 8 bases. This sequence originates from a woman between 40 and 50 years old with COVID-19, enrolled during active disease. The CDR3 protein is CASSLGGQENEKLFF. Written as DNA, the CDR3 is TGTGCCAGCAGTTTAGGGGGACAGGAGAACGAAAAACTGTTTTTT.